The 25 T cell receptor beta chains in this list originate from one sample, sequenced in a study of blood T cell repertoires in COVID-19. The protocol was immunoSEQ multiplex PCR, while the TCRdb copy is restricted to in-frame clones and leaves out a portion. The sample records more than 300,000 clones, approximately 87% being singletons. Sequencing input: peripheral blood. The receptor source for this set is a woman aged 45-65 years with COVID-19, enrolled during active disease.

The CDR3 DNA reads TGTGCCAGCTCACCCCGGACTACCACCTACGAGCAGTACTTC. As protein: CASSPRTTTYEQYF. The chain recombines TRBV18 with TRBJ2-7; the D gene is possibly TRBD2 (6 bases). V was pared by 3 bases and J by 2 bases, with 11 bases between. This CDR3 is built from 14 residues. Germline-derived CDR1 and CDR2 are KGHSH and LQKENI.

DNA of the CDR3: TGTGCCAGCAGACAGGGGACAGGGGACGTTCGAGCTTTCTTT. This encodes CASRQGTGDVRAFF. This chain joins TRBV7-3 and TRBJ1-1; TRBD1 matches at 10 bases. The V gene end was trimmed by 6 bases and the J gene end by 10 bases; junction bases not matched to a gene: 11. CDR3 length: 14 residues. In germline, CDR1 is SGHTA, CDR2 FQGTGA.

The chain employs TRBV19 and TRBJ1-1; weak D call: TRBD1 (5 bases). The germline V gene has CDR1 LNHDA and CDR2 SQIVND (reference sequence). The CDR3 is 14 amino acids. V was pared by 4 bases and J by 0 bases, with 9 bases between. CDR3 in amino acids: CASSRQSMNTEAFF. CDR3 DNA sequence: TGTGCCAGTAGTAGACAGTCCATGAACACTGAAGCTTTCTTT.

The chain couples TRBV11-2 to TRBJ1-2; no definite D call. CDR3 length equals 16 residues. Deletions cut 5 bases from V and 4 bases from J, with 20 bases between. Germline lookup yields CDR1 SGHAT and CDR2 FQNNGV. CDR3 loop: CASSESLGAIAYGYTF. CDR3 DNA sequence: TGTGCCAGCAGCGAGAGCTTAGGAGCCATAGCCTATGGCTACACCTTC.

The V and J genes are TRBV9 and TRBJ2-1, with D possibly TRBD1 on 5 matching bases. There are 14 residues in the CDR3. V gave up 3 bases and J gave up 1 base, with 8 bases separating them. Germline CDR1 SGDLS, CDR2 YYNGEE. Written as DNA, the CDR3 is TGTGCCAGCAGCGCCGCAGGGTCCTACAATGAGCAGTTCTTC. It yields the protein CASSAAGSYNEQFF.

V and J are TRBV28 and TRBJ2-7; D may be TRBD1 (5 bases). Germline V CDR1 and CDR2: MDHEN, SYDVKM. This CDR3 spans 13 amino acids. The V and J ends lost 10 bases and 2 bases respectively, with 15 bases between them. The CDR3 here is CATGPTEPYEQYF. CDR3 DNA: TGTGCCACAGGGCCGACAGAGCCCTACGAGCAGTACTTC.

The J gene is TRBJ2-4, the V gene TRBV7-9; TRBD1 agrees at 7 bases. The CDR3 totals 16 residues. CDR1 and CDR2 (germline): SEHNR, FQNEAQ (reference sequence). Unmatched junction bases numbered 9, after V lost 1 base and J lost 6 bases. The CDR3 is CASSLGVSAGGNIQYF. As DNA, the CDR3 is TGTGCCAGCAGCTTAGGTGTATCTGCAGGGGGAAACATTCAGTACTTC.

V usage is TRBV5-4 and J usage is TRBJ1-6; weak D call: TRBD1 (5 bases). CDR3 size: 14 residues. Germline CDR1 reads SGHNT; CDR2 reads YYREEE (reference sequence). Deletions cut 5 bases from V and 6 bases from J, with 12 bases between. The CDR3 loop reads CASREGLRNSPLHF. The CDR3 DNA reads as TGTGCCAGCAGGGAGGGGTTGCGTAATTCACCCCTCCACTTT.

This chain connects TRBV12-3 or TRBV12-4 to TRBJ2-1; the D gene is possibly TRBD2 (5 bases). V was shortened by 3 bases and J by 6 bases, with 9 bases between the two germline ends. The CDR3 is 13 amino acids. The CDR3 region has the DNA TGTGCCAGCAGTTTCCAAGGGAGCAATGAGCAGTTCTTC. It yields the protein CASSFQGSNEQFF.

The CDR3 loop is CAWSVGQGNYGYTF. CDR3 DNA sequence: TGTGCCTGGAGTGTCGGACAGGGCAACTATGGCTACACCTTC. The chain joins TRBV30 to TRBJ1-2, with 8 nucleotides matching TRBD1. The V and J ends lost 0 bases and 2 bases, in that order; junction bases with no gene match: 2. Germline V gene sequence: CDR1 GTSNPN, CDR2 SVGIG (reference sequence). The CDR3 sequence is 14 residues long.

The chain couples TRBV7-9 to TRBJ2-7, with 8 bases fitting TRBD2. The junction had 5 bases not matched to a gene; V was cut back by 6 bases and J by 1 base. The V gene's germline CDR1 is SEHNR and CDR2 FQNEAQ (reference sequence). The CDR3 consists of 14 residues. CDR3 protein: CASSISGTSYEQYF. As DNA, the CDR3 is TGTGCCAGCAGTATTAGCGGGACATCCTACGAGCAGTACTTC.

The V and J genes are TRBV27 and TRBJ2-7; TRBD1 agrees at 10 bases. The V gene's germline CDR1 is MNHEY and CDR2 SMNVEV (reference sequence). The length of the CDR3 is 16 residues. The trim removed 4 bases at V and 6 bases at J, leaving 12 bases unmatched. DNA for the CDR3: TGTGCCAGCAGTTCCACCGGGACAGGGGCTGAAGGCGAGCAGTACTTC. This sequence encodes CASSSTGTGAEGEQYF.

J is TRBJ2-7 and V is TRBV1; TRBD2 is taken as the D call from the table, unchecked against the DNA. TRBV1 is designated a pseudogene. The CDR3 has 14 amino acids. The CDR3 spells CTSSQEGASYEQYF. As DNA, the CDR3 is TGCACCAGCAGCCAAGAAGGAGCGTCCTACGAGCAGTACTTC.

CDR3 protein: CASSTPGQGAGEQYF. As DNA, the CDR3 is TGTGCCAGCAGTACCCCCGGACAGGGGGCTGGAGAGCAGTACTTC. The chain recombines TRBV6-2 or TRBV6-3 with TRBJ2-7, with 11 bases identical to TRBD1. The CDR3 covers 15 residues. Trimming removed 5 bases from V and 7 bases from J; junction bases left unmatched: 10. Germline CDR1 reads MNHEY; CDR2 reads SVGEGT.

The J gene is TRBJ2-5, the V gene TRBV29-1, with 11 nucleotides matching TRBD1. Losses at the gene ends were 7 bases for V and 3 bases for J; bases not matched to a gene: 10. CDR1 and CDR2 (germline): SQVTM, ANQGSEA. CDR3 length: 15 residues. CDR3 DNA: TGCAGCGCTCAGGACAGGGGGCTCCCCAAAGAGACCCAGTACTTC. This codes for CSAQDRGLPKETQYF.

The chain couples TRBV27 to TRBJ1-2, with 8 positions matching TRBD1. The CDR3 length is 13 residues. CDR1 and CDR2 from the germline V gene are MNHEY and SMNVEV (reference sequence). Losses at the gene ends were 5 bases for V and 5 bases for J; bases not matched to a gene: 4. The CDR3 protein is CASSLDRGYGYTF. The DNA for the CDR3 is TGTGCCAGCAGTCTCGACAGGGGTTATGGCTACACCTTC.

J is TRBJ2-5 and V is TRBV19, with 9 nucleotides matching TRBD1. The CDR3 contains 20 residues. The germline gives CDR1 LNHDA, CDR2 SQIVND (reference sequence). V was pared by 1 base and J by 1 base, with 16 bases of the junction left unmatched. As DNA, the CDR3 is TGTGCCAGTAGTATAGTATTCTCCGGGACAGGGAGGTATAGCCAAGAGACCCAGTACTTC. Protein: CASSIVFSGTGRYSQETQYF.

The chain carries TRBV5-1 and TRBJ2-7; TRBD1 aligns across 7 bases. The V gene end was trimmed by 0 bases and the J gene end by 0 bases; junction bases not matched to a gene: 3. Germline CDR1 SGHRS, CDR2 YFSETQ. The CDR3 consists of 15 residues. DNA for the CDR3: TGCGCCAGCAGCTTGGGGGACAGCATCTCCTACGAGCAGTACTTC. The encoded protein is CASSLGDSISYEQYF.

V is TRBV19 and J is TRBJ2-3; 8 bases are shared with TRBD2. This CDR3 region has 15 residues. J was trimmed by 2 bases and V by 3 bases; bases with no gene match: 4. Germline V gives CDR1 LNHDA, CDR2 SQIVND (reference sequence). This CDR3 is CASSMAGGYTDTQYF. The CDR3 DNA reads TGTGCCAGTAGTATGGCGGGAGGATACACAGATACGCAGTATTTT. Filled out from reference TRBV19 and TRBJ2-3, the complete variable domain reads DGGITQSPKYLFRKEGQNVTLSCEQNLNHDAMYWYRQDPGQGLRLIYYSQIVNDFQKGDIAEGYSVSREKKESFPLTVTSAQKNPTAFYLCASSMAGGYTDTQYFGPGTRLTVL.

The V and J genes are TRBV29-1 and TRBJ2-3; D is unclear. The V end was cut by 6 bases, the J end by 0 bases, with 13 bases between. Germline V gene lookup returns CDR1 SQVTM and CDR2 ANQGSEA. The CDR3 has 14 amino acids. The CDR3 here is CSVAPIASTDTQYF. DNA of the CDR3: TGCAGCGTAGCCCCGATCGCGAGCACAGATACGCAGTATTTT.

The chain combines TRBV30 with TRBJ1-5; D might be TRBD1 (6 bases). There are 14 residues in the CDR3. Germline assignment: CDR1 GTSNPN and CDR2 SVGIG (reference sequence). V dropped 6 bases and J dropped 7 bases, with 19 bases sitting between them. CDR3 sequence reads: CACTSGGQGQPQHF. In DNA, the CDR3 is TGTGCCTGTACCTCCGGGGGGCAAGGGCAGCCCCAGCATTTT.

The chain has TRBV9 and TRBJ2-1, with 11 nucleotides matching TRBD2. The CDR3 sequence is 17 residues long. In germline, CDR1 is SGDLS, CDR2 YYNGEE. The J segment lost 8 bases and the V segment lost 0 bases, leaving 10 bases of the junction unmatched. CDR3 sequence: CASSVGLLAGAADEQFF. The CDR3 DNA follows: TGTGCCAGCAGCGTAGGACTACTAGCGGGAGCCGCGGATGAGCAGTTCTTC.

The CDR3 region is CASRLTGSGELFF. CDR3 nucleotides: TGTGCCAGCCGCCTTACAGGGTCCGGGGAGCTGTTTTTT. The chain combines TRBV6-6 with TRBJ2-2, with D tentatively TRBD1 (6 bases). The CDR3 has 13 amino acids. The ends were cut back, 8 bases at V and 6 bases at J, with 13 bases in the middle. Germline values: CDR1 MNHNY, CDR2 SVGAGI (reference sequence).

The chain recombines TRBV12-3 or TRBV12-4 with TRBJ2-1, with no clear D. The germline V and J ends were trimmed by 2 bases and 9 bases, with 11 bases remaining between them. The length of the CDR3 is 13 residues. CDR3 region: CASSLFPPREQFF. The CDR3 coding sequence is TGTGCCAGCAGTTTATTCCCCCCCCGTGAGCAGTTCTTC.

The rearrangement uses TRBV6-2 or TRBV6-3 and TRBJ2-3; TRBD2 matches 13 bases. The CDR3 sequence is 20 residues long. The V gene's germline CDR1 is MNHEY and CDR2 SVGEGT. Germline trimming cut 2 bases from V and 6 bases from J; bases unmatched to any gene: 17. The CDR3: CASSYQTHGLAGVPADTQYF. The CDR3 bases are TGTGCCAGCAGTTACCAGACCCATGGACTAGCGGGAGTACCGGCGGATACGCAGTATTTT.